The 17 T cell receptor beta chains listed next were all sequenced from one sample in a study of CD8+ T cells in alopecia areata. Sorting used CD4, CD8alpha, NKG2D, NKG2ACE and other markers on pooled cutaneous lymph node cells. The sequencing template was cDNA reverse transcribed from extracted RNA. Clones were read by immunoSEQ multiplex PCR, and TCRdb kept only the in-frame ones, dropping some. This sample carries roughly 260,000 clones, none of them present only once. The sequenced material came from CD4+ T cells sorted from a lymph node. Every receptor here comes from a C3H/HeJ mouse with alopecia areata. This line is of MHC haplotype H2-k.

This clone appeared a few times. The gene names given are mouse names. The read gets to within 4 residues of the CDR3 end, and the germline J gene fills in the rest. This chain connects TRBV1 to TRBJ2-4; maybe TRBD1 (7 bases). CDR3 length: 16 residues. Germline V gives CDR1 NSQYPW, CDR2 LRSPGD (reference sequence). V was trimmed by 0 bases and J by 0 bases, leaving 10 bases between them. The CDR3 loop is CTCSADRGVSQNTLYF. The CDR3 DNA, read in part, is TGCACCTGCAGTGCAGACAGGGGGGTTAGTCAAAAC.

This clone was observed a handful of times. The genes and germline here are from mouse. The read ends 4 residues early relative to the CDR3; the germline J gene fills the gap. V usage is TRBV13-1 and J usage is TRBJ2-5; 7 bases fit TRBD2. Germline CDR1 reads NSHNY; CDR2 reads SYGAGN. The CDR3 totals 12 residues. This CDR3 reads CASSSGGDTQYF. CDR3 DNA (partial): TGTGCCAGCAGTTCTGGGGGAGAC.

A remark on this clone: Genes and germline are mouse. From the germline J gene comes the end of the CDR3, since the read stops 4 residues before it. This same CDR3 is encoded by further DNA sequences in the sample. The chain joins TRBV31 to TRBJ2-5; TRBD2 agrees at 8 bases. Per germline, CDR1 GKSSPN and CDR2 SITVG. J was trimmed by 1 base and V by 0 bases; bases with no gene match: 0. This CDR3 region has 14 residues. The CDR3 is CAWSLWGDQDTQYF. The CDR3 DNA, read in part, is TGTGCCTGGAGTCTCTGGGGGGACCAAGAC.

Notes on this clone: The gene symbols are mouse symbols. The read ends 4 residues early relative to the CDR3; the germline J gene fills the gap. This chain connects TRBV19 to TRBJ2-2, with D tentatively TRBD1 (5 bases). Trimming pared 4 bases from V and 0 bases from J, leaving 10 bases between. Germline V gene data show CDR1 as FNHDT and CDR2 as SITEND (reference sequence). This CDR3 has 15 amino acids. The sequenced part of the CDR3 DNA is TGTGCCAGCAGTTCAAGGACATCAAACACCGGG. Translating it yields CASSSRTSNTG. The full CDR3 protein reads CASSSRTSNTGQLYF. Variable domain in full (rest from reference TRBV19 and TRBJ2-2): GGIITQTPKFLIGQEGQKLTLKCQQNFNHDTMYWYRQDSGKGLRLIYYSITENDLQKGDLSEGYDASREKKSSFSLTVTSAQKNEMAVFLCASSSRTSNTGQLYFGEGSKLTVL.

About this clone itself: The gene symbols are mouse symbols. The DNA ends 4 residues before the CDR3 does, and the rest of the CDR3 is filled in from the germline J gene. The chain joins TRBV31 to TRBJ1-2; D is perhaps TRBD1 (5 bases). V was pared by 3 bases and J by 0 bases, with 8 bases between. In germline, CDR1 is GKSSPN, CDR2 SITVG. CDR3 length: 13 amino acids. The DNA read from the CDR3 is TGTGCCTGGAGCAAGACAGCAAACTCC. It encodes CAWSKTANS. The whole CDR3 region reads CAWSKTANSDYTF.

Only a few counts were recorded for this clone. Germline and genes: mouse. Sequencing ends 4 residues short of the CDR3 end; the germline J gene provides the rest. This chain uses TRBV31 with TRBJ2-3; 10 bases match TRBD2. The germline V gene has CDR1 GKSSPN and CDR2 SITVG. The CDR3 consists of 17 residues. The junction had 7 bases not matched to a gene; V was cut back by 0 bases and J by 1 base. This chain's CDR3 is CAWSLYWGGVGAETLYF. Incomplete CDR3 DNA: TGTGCCTGGAGTCTATACTGGGGGGGAGTCGGTGCAGAA.

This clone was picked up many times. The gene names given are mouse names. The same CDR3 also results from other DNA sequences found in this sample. This CDR3 is CASSRQANTEVFF. Incomplete CDR3 DNA: TGTGCCAGCAGTAGACAAGCAAACACA. The rearrangement joins TRBV19 to TRBJ1-1; D is unresolved. Read data end 4 residues before the CDR3 end; the end is taken from the germline J gene. The CDR3 has 13 amino acids. Germline values: CDR1 FNHDT, CDR2 SITEND (reference sequence). The V gene lost 3 bases and the J gene lost 0 bases, with 6 bases spanning the gap. Full variable domain (outside the CDR3, taken from reference TRBV19 and TRBJ1-1): GGIITQTPKFLIGQEGQKLTLKCQQNFNHDTMYWYRQDSGKGLRLIYYSITENDLQKGDLSEGYDASREKKSSFSLTVTSAQKNEMAVFLCASSRQANTEVFFGKGTRLTVV.

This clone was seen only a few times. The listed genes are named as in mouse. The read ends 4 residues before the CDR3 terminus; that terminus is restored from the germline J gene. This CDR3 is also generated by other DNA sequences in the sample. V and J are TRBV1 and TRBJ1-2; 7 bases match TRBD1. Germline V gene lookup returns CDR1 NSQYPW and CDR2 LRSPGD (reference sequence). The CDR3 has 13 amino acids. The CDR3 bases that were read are TGCACCTGCAGTGCAGCAGGGGGATCC. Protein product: CTCSAAGGS. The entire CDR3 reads CTCSAAGGSDYTF.

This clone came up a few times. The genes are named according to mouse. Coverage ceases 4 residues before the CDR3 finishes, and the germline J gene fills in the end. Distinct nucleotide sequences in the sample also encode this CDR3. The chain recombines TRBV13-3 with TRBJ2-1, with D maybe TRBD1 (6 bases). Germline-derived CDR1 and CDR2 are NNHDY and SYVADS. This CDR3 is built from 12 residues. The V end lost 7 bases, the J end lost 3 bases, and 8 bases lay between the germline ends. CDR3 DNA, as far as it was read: TGTGCCAGCCGGACAGTCTATGCT. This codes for CASRTVYA. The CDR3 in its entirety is CASRTVYAEQFF.

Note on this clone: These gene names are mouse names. The CDR3 sequence: CASSQISSQNTLYF. The CDR3 bases that were read are TGTGCCAGCAGCCAGATAAGTAGTCAAAAC. The chain joins TRBV19 to TRBJ2-4; D remains ambiguous. The CDR3 end is not reached by the read, which stops 4 residues before it; the germline J gene fills it in. The CDR3 loop spans 14 amino acids. Germline CDR1 and CDR2: FNHDT and SITEND (reference sequence). V was shortened by 5 bases and J by 0 bases, with 10 bases between the two germline ends.

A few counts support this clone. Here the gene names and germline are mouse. The covered CDR3 bases are TGTGCTAGCAGTAGAATGGGGGGGAGCTCCTAT. This translates into CASSRMGGSSY. The whole CDR3 protein is CASSRMGGSSYEQYF. J is TRBJ2-7 and V is TRBV17, with 8 bases matching TRBD2. The read finishes 4 residues shy of the CDR3 end, and the germline J gene is used to complete it. This CDR3 is 15 amino acids long. J gave up 0 bases and V 2 bases, and 3 bases lay outside the gene matches. CDR1 and CDR2 from the germline V gene are MNHDT and YYDKIL.

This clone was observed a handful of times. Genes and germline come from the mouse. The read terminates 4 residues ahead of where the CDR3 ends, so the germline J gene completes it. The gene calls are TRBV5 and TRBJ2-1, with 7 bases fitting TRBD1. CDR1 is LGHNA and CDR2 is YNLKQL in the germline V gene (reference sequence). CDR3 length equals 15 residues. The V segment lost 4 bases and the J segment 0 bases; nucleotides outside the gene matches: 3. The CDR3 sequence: CASSPGTDNYAEQFF. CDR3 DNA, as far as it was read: TGTGCCAGCAGCCCCGGGACAGATAACTATGCT.

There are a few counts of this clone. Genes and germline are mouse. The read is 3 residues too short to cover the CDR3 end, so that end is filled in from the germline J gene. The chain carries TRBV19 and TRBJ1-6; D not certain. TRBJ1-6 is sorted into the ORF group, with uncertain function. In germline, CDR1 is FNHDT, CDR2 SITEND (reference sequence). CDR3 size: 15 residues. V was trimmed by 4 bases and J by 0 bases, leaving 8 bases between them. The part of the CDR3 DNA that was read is TGTGCCAGCAGTTCCCAGGATTCCTATAATTCGCCC. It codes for CASSSQDSYNSP. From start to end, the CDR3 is CASSSQDSYNSPLYF.

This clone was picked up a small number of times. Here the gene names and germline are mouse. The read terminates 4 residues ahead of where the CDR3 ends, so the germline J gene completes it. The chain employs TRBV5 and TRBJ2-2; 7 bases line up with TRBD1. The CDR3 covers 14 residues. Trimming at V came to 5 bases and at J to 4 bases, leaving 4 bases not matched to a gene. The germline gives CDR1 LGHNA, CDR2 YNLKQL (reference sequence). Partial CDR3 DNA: TGTGCCAGCAGCGCAGACAGGGCCACCGGG. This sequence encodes CASSADRATG. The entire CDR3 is CASSADRATGQLYF.

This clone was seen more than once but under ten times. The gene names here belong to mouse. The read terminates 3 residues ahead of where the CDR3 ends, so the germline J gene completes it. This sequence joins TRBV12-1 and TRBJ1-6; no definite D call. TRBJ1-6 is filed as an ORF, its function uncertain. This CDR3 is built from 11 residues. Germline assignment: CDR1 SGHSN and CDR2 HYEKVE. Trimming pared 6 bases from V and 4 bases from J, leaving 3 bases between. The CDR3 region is CASTYNSPLYF. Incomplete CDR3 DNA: TGTGCCAGCACTTATAATTCGCCC.

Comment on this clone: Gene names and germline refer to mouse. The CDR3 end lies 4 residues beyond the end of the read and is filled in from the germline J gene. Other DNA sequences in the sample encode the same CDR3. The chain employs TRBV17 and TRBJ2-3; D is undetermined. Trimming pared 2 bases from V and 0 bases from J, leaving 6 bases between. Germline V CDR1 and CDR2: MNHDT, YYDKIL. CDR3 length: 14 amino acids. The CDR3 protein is CASSRQSSAETLYF. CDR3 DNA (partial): TGTGCTAGCAGTAGACAGTCTAGTGCAGAA.

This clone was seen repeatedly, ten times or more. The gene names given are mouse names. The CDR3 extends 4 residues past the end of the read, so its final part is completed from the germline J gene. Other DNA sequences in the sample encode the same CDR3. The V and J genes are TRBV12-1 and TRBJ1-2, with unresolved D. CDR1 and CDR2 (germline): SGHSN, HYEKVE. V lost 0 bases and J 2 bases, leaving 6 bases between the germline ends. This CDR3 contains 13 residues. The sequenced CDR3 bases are TGTGCCAGCTCTCTCGGTGGGAACTCC. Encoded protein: CASSLGGNS. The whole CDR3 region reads CASSLGGNSDYTF.